A selection of T cell receptor beta chains follows, all from one sample in a study of T cell responses to AZD1222 COVID-19 vaccine. Produced via immunoSEQ multiplex PCR; TCRdb's table is partial and in-frame only. The sample includes about 97,000 clones, 88% of them seen just once. The specimen was peripheral blood, collected on day 0 of AZD1222 vaccination. The receptor source for this set is an adult in good health. Each CDR3 is given with its conserved first and last residue. D genes are given only for firm matches. Clone size appears in some rows only: once, few, many, or a class for an expanded clone.

TRBJ2-7	TRBD2	TRBV10-2	-	CASSSGTMGEQYF	TGCGCCAGCAGCTCCGGGACTATGGGGGAGCAGTACTTC
TRBJ1-2	-	TRBV15	few	CATSRDLRYQEVGYTF	TGTGCCACCAGCAGAGATCTTAGATACCAGGAGGTCGGCTACACCTTC
TRBJ2-1	TRBD2	TRBV2	-	CASSEGRGGVNEQFF	TGTGCCAGCAGTGAAGGGCGGGGGGGCGTTAATGAGCAGTTCTTC
TRBJ1-4	TRBD1	TRBV5-1	once	CASSLHPVGQGANEKLFF	TGCGCCAGCAGTTTACATCCGGTCGGACAGGGGGCTAATGAAAAACTGTTTTTT
TRBJ1-2	-	TRBV3-1/TRBV3-2	-	CASSPRGSPGYGYTF	TGTGCCAGCAGCCCAAGAGGCAGTCCGGGCTATGGCTACACCTTC
TRBJ2-1	TRBD1	TRBV3-1/TRBV3-2	-	CASSRGQGLSNEQFF	TGTGCCAGCAGCCGGGGACAGGGGTTAAGCAATGAGCAGTTCTTC
TRBJ1-2	-	TRBV3-1/TRBV3-2	-	CASSQVGGYGYTF	TGTGCCAGCAGCCAAGTCGGGGGCTATGGCTACACCTTC
TRBJ1-5	TRBD1	TRBV6-2/TRBV6-3	-	CASSPARGQINQPQHF	TGTGCCAGCAGTCCCGCCCGGGGACAGATCAATCAGCCCCAGCATTTT
TRBJ1-1	TRBD1	TRBV28	-	CASSLRWTGVMNTEAFF	TGTGCCAGCAGTTTACGATGGACAGGGGTCATGAACACTGAAGCTTTCTTT
TRBJ1-3	-	TRBV3-1/TRBV3-2	once	CASSQGRTAGSGNTIYF	TGTGCCAGCAGTCAAGGTCGGACAGCGGGCTCTGGAAACACCATATATTTT
TRBJ2-7	TRBD1	TRBV6-6	-	CASSPVWGTGTVHEQYF	TGTGCCAGCAGTCCCGTTTGGGGGACAGGTACCGTCCACGAGCAGTACTTC
TRBJ1-1	TRBD1	TRBV19	-	CASTYPGQGNTEAFF	TGTGCCAGTACATACCCGGGACAGGGAAACACTGAAGCTTTCTTT
TRBJ1-2	-	TRBV5-8	-	CASSNPAWGYTF	TGTGCCAGCAGCAACCCGGCCTGGGGCTACACCTTC
TRBJ1-2	-	TRBV4-1	-	CASSLETGKDGYTF	TGCGCCAGCAGCCTGGAGACTGGGAAGGATGGCTACACCTTC
TRBJ1-1	TRBD1	TRBV10-3	-	CAISPFGPAGGSEAFF	TGTGCCATCAGTCCTTTTGGCCCCGCAGGGGGGTCTGAAGCTTTCTTT
TRBJ2-5	-	TRBV7-3	-	CASSLKGIRSGETQYF	TGTGCCAGCAGCTTAAAAGGGATCAGGTCAGGGGAGACCCAGTACTTC
TRBJ1-1	TRBD1	TRBV3-1/TRBV3-2	once	CASSQVRDRSFF	TGTGCCAGCAGCCAAGTTCGGGACAGATCCTTCTTT
TRBJ2-3	-	TRBV12-3/TRBV12-4	-	CASSPPEGTQYF	TGTGCCAGCAGCCCCCCTGAGGGGACGCAGTATTTT
TRBJ2-7	-	TRBV6-5	-	CASRTETGPYEQYF	TGTGCCAGCAGGACTGAGACAGGCCCTTACGAGCAGTACTTC
TRBJ2-2	TRBD1	TRBV2	-	CASPTGSGELFF	TGTGCCAGCCCGACAGGGTCCGGGGAGCTGTTTTTT
TRBJ1-2	-	TRBV6-2/TRBV6-3	-	CASSRDGNYGYTF	TGTGCCAGCAGTCGGGACGGCAACTATGGCTACACCTTC
TRBJ2-7	-	TRBV12-3/TRBV12-4	-	CASSPQGYEQYF	TGTGCCAGCAGTCCACAGGGCTACGAGCAGTACTTC
TRBJ2-1	TRBD2	TRBV28	-	CASSVASGVRNEQFF	TGTGCCAGCAGTGTTGCTAGCGGGGTTCGTAATGAGCAGTTCTTC
TRBJ1-1	-	TRBV7-2	-	CASSLQGNTEAFF	TGTGCCAGCAGCTTGCAGGGGAACACTGAAGCTTTCTTT
TRBJ2-3	-	TRBV5-8	-	CASSRGAGDPFTQYF	TGTGCCAGCAGCCGGGGAGCAGGGGACCCCTTCACGCAGTATTTT
TRBJ1-1	-	TRBV7-2	-	CASSSGGVGTEAFF	TGTGCCAGCAGCTCCGGAGGGGTGGGCACTGAAGCTTTCTTT
TRBJ1-4	-	TRBV3-1/TRBV3-2	-	CASSQWQSNEKLFF	TGTGCCAGCAGCCAGTGGCAGAGTAATGAAAAACTGTTTTTT
TRBJ1-4	-	TRBV15	-	CATSRGTEGNEKLFF	TGTGCCACCAGCAGAGGGACAGAAGGGAATGAAAAACTGTTTTTT
TRBJ1-6	-	TRBV27	-	CASSPLPTASYNSPLHF	TGTGCCAGCAGCCCACTCCCGACCGCCTCCTATAATTCACCCCTCCACTTT
TRBJ1-2	-	TRBV11-2	-	CASSPGLGRDRGYTF	TGTGCCAGCAGCCCGGGCCTAGGGCGGGATCGTGGCTACACCTTC
TRBJ2-6	-	TRBV30	-	CARQRQSGANVLTF	TGTGCCCGGCAACGTCAGTCCGGGGCCAACGTCCTGACTTTC
TRBJ2-5	-	TRBV6-5	once	CASSNPGYQETQYF	TGTGCCAGCAGTAATCCGGGATACCAAGAGACCCAGTACTTC
TRBJ2-7	-	TRBV27	-	CASSSGYGGLYEQYF	TGTGCCAGCAGTTCCGGATACGGGGGGCTCTACGAGCAGTACTTC